Listed here are 27 T cell receptor beta chains from one sample, sequenced in a study of T cells expressing NK-cell markers. TCRdb reanalyzed the 5' RACE reads, giving one entry per CDR3 protein sequence and no DNA. This sample lists some 460,000 distinct CDR3 sequences; its ten largest clones have over 1.1%. The sequencing input was blood T cells: a sorted CD56 or NKG2C T cell subset, CD4+ or CD8+ T cells, or bulk PBMC T cells (not recorded which). Receptors were obtained from a woman between 50 and 59 years old in good health.

The chain employs TRBV10-3 and TRBJ1-4; the TCRdb D gene call, TRBD1, has no DNA to confirm it. Germline V gives CDR1 ENHRY, CDR2 SYGVKD. CDR3 length: 14 amino acids. The CDR3 sequence is CATTPRADNEKLFF.

The genes are TRBV5-5 and TRBJ1-1; absent DNA, TCRdb's TRBD1 call cannot be checked. CDR1 is SGHKS, CDR2 YYEKEE, per germline (reference sequence). The CDR3 has 15 residues. CDR3 in amino acids: CASREALTGRTEAFF.

The V and J genes are TRBV6-1 and TRBJ2-7; with no DNA, the TCRdb D assignment of TRBD1 cannot be verified. The CDR3 runs to 16 residues. Germline loops: CDR1 MNHNS, CDR2 SASEGT. The CDR3 is CASSEFFGQGVYEQYF.

The rearrangement uses TRBV29-1 and TRBJ1-1. This CDR3 is 13 amino acids long. CDR1 is SQVTM, CDR2 ANQGSEA, per germline. CDR3 in amino acids: CSVVGRMVTEAFF.

The chain carries TRBV12-3 or TRBV12-4 and TRBJ2-1; TCRdb lists TRBD2, though no DNA is available to test this call. CDR3 size: 16 residues. The CDR3 loop is CASSTHGLAGAREQFF.

The chain has TRBV12-3 or TRBV12-4 and TRBJ2-7; TCRdb picks TRBD1, but there is no DNA to check that call. The CDR3 is made up of 13 amino acids. The CDR3 spells CASTLQWGYEQYF.

J is TRBJ2-1 and V is TRBV6-1; TCRdb reports TRBD1, a call that lacks DNA to check it against. Germline V lookup: CDR1 MNHNS, CDR2 SASEGT. This CDR3 region has 14 residues. CDR3 sequence: CASSGTRGQAEQFF.

V gene TRBV12-3 or TRBV12-4 combines with J gene TRBJ2-7; TCRdb proposes TRBD2, but this gene call is untestable without DNA. The CDR3 totals 14 residues. This chain's CDR3 is CASTQGGRGYEQYF.

This chain connects TRBV7-9 to TRBJ2-7; the D call from TCRdb, TRBD1, cannot be confirmed without DNA. Germline assignment: CDR1 SEHNR and CDR2 FQNEAQ (reference sequence). This CDR3 contains 15 residues. CDR3 in amino acids: CASSSQGVKSYEQYF.

The chain combines TRBV12-3 or TRBV12-4 with TRBJ1-5; TCRdb calls TRBD1, which cannot be checked without DNA. The CDR3 runs 13 residues. The CDR3 spells CASGGQFNQPQHF.

The rearrangement joins TRBV5-1 to TRBJ2-3; the D call of TRBD1 rests on TCRdb alone, since no DNA is present to check it. Germline assignment: CDR1 SGHRS and CDR2 YFSETQ. The CDR3 covers 19 residues. The CDR3 here is CASSYSGQGALSSTDTQYF.

This rearrangement joins TRBV20-1 to TRBJ1-5; TCRdb proposes TRBD1, but this gene call is untestable without DNA. CDR3 length: 15 amino acids. The germline V gene has CDR1 DFQATT and CDR2 SNEGSKA (reference sequence). The CDR3 sequence: CSASRVWGSNQPQHF.

V usage is TRBV4-1 and J usage is TRBJ2-3; TCRdb outputs TRBD2, but without DNA this stays unchecked. Germline V gene sequence: CDR1 MGHRA, CDR2 YSYEKL. CDR3 length: 19 amino acids. Here the CDR3 reads CASSQAGLAGRGNTDTQYF.

CDR3 in amino acids: CSAYVGARTGELFF. This chain uses TRBV29-1 with TRBJ2-2; the TCRdb D gene call, TRBD1, has no DNA to confirm it. The CDR3 has 14 residues. Germline V lookup: CDR1 SQVTM, CDR2 ANQGSEA.

The V call is TRBV12-3 or TRBV12-4, the J call TRBJ2-7. This CDR3 is 12 amino acids long. CDR3 region: CASSLGSYEQYF.

This chain links TRBV5-1 with TRBJ2-1; the D gene TCRdb calls, TRBD2, cannot be checked with no DNA. The CDR3 loop spans 16 amino acids. In germline, CDR1 is SGHRS, CDR2 YFSETQ. This chain's CDR3 is CASSTGEGGNYNEQFF.

V is TRBV6-5 and J is TRBJ2-2; TCRdb's D gene call, TRBD2, goes unchecked for lack of DNA. CDR3 size: 15 residues. The V gene's germline CDR1 is MNHEY and CDR2 SVGAGI. The CDR3: CASISAGTNTGELFF.

This chain joins TRBV4-2 and TRBJ1-4; TCRdb designates TRBD1, a call that cannot be tested without DNA. Germline values: CDR1 LGHNA, CDR2 YNFKEQ. The CDR3 contains 16 residues. The CDR3 spells CASSQDIAGYDEKLFF.

The chain has TRBV29-1 and TRBJ2-3; TCRdb reports TRBD2, a call that lacks DNA to check it against. This CDR3 region has 15 residues. Germline values: CDR1 SQVTM, CDR2 ANQGSEA. The CDR3 protein is CSVVGDFHRTDTQYF.

This rearrangement joins TRBV24-1 to TRBJ1-5. Germline V lookup: CDR1 KGHDR, CDR2 SFDVKD. The CDR3 consists of 12 residues. The CDR3 is CATSDPHGPQHF.

The chain joins TRBV6-5 to TRBJ2-4; TCRdb selects TRBD1, and the lack of DNA leaves this call unchecked. The CDR3 loop spans 12 amino acids. From germline, CDR1 is MNHEY and CDR2 SVGAGI. The CDR3 reads CASSPVPGIQYF.

The CDR3 is CAIGKTGGHSNQPQHF. The V call is TRBV10-3, the J call TRBJ1-5; with no DNA, the TCRdb D assignment of TRBD1 cannot be verified. Germline V lookup: CDR1 ENHRY, CDR2 SYGVKD. The CDR3 totals 16 residues.

V usage is TRBV29-1 and J usage is TRBJ2-2; without DNA, the TCRdb call of TRBD1 cannot be checked. The CDR3 runs 18 residues. From germline, CDR1 is SQVTM and CDR2 ANQGSEA. The CDR3: CSVEALPRGRRNTGELFF.

J is TRBJ1-1 and V is TRBV5-1. CDR3 size: 11 residues. CDR1 is SGHRS, CDR2 YFSETQ, per germline. The chain's CDR3 is CASSSGIVAFF.

This sequence joins TRBV7-2 and TRBJ1-2; TCRdb proposes TRBD1, but this gene call is untestable without DNA. The germline V gene has CDR1 SGHTA and CDR2 FQGNSA. The CDR3 covers 14 residues. This CDR3 is CASSPPGQPYGYTF. Filled out from reference TRBV7-2 and TRBJ1-2, the complete variable domain reads GAGVSQSPSNKVTEKGKDVELRCDPISGHTALYWYRQSLGQGLEFLIYFQGNSAPDKSGLPSDRFSAERTGGSVSTLTIQRTQQEDSAVYLCASSPPGQPYGYTFGSGTRLTVV.

V is TRBV5-1 and J is TRBJ1-4. Germline V lookup: CDR1 SGHRS, CDR2 YFSETQ. This CDR3 is built from 15 residues. CDR3 protein: CASSFRQGRNEKLFF.

This chain uses TRBV24-1 with TRBJ2-5; TCRdb lists TRBD2, though no DNA is available to test this call. This CDR3 spans 15 amino acids. The germline V gene encodes CDR1 KGHDR and CDR2 SFDVKD. The chain's CDR3 is CATGQVSGSLETQYF.